Sequencing of this TCR beta chain was carried out in a study of T cell responses to AZD1222 COVID-19 vaccine. Study findings and constraints: When two AZD1222 doses had been given, Spike-specific TCR breadth and depth rose.

Note on this clone: Its target is unknown.

The assay was immunoSEQ multiplex PCR, and TCRdb's table has in-frame clones only and misses some. This repertoire shows 110,000 or so clones, roughly 90% found once; its top ten account for approximately 15%. CDR3 length: 14 residues. The germline V gene encodes CDR1 LGHDT and CDR2 YNNKEL (reference sequence). V shed 2 bases, J shed 6 bases, and the junction held 3 bases outside the gene matches. The starting material was peripheral blood, obtained on day 0 of AZD1222 vaccination. This chain uses TRBV3-1 (or the pseudogene TRBV3-2) with TRBJ2-4; 8 bases agree with TRBD2. The source of this sequence is an adult in good health. CDR3: CASSQLAGGNIQYF. CDR3 coding DNA: TGTGCCAGCAGCCAACTAGCGGGCGGAAACATTCAGTACTTC.